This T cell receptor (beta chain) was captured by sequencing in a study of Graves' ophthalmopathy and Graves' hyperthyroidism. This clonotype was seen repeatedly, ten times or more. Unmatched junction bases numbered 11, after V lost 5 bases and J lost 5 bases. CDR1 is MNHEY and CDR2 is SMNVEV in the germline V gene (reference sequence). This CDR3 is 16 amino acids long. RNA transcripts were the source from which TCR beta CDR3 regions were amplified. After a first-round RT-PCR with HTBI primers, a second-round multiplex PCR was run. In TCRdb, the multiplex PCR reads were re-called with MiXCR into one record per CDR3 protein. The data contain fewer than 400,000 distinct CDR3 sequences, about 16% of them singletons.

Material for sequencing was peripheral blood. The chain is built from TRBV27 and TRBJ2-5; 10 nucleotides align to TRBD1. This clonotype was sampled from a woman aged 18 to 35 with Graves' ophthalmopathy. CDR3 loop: CASSTIRDRGYETQYF. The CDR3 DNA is TGTGCCAGCAGTACCATCCGGGACAGGGGCTATGAGACCCAGTACTTC.